A selection of T cell receptor beta chains follows, all from one sample in a study of T cell responses to AZD1222 COVID-19 vaccine. The method was immunoSEQ multiplex PCR; TCRdb's version includes in-frame clones alone and lacks a portion of them. The sample contains tens of thousands of clones, over 85% of which appear only once. This sample comprised peripheral blood, obtained on day 0 of AZD1222 vaccination. All receptors come from an adult in good health. Each CDR3 is given with its conserved first and last residue. The order of the fields is CDR3 protein, CDR3 DNA, J gene, V gene, D gene. The D gene is left open where the match is weak.

CASSPRQSSRYGYTF,TGTGCCAGCAGCCCTAGACAGTCTTCAAGGTATGGCTACACCTTC,TRBJ1-2,TRBV3-1/TRBV3-2,.
CASSLAGGYPNTEAFF,TGCGCCAGCAGCTTGGCAGGGGGCTACCCGAACACTGAAGCTTTCTTT,TRBJ1-1,TRBV5-1,TRBD1
CASSPPSPGSWETQYF,TGTGCCAGCTCACCACCTAGTCCCGGGTCGTGGGAGACCCAGTACTTC,TRBJ2-5,TRBV18,.
CASPAPGVQDEKLFF,TGTGCCAGCCCAGCTCCGGGCGTCCAAGATGAAAAACTGTTTTTT,TRBJ1-4,TRBV2,.
CATLPPGTGGEKLFF,TGTGCCACCCTACCACCCGGGACAGGGGGAGAAAAACTGTTTTTT,TRBJ1-4,TRBV19,TRBD1
CASKAGLSTDTQYF,TGTGCCAGCAAGGCCGGATTGAGCACAGATACGCAGTATTTT,TRBJ2-3,TRBV14,.
CASSPLSTSGQETQYF,TGTGCCAGCAGCCCCCTATCGACTAGCGGACAAGAGACCCAGTACTTC,TRBJ2-5,TRBV28,TRBD2
CASSFQGNSGNTIYF,TGTGCCAGCAGTTTTCAGGGTAACTCTGGAAACACCATATATTTT,TRBJ1-3,TRBV6-5,.
CASGGHERTEAFF,TGCGCCAGCGGGGGGCACGAGCGGACTGAAGCTTTCTTT,TRBJ1-1,TRBV5-1,.
CASSISGSSRHEQFF,TGTGCCAGCAGCATTAGCGGGAGTTCGAGACATGAGCAGTTCTTC,TRBJ2-1,TRBV5-8,TRBD2